The source of this TCR beta chain is a study of blood T cell repertoires in COVID-19. Cohort placement rested on clinical history that participants reported themselves. Recovery meant two consecutive negative NP/OP PCR tests, professional clearance, or resolved symptoms. In the authors' methods: From reference gene primer amplification, estimates of nucleated cell counts were derived. Profiling relied on immunoSEQ multiplex PCR, and the TCRdb table lists in-frame clones only, not all of them. The D gene and trimming were derived from the DNA, and the V and J assignments and clone size from that table. The sample yields a few hundred thousand clones, more than 85% seen once. The TCR was taken from a woman aged 25 to 45 who had recovered from COVID-19. Sequencing used PBMCs or T cells enriched from blood (not recorded which).

The CDR3 DNA reads TGTGCCAGCAGTTTACCGGGACAGGGGGCGCCGAACTATGGCTACACCTTC. The encoded protein is CASSLPGQGAPNYGYTF. The J gene is TRBJ1-2, the V gene TRBV28, with TRBD1 identical over 12 bases. Germline lookup yields CDR1 MDHEN and CDR2 SYDVKM. The ends lost 2 bases at V and 2 bases at J; junction bases unmatched: 6. The CDR3 has 17 amino acids.